Each of the 5 T cell receptor beta chains below was sequenced from the same sample in a study of T-cell reconstitution after alpha-beta-depleted transplantation in children. Whole-study findings and limits: Approximately two months post-transplant, alpha-beta T cells reportedly originated from several hundred expanded graft clones.

Antigen specificity for these receptors is unknown. TCRbeta library construction was performed incorporating unique molecular identifiers. TCRdb re-called the PCR reads with MiXCR, one entry per CDR3 protein. The table includes roughly 30,000 distinct CDR3 sequences, around 6.6% detected once. The sequencing here drew on peripheral blood, taken 60 days after TCRalphabeta/CD19-depleted stem cell transplant. Receptors originate from a child younger than two who had a stem cell transplant for acute myeloid leukemia, so the T cells may come from the graft donor.

This clonotype was picked up many times. This chain uses TRBV10-3 with TRBJ2-1, with 14 bases identical to TRBD2. Germline CDR1 and CDR2: ENHRY and SYGVKD. The length of the CDR3 is 14 residues. J gave up 9 bases and V 6 bases, and 4 bases lay outside the gene matches. The CDR3 DNA reads as TGTGCCATCAGCGGGACTAGCGGGAGTGGTGAGCAGTTCTTC. Translating it yields CAISGTSGSGEQFF.

The sample holds a few counts of this clonotype. The DNA for the CDR3 is TGTGCCAGCAGCCCACCCGTGCGAGGGGTTAACACTGAAGCTTTCTTT. Amino acid sequence: CASSPPVRGVNTEAFF. This chain uses TRBV7-9 with TRBJ1-1, with D maybe TRBD1 (5 bases). V lost 5 bases to trimming and J lost 2 bases, with 18 bases between them. Germline CDR1 SEHNR, CDR2 FQNEAQ (reference sequence). The CDR3 is 16 residues long.

This clonotype was found many times. J is TRBJ1-1 and V is TRBV9; TRBD1 is a possible D gene (6 bases). Germline lookup yields CDR1 SGDLS and CDR2 YYNGEE. Trimming shortened V by 7 bases and J by 1 base, and 14 bases separated the two germline ends. This CDR3 region has 14 residues. This chain's CDR3 is CASAPGHQNTEAFF. The CDR3 coding sequence is TGTGCCAGCGCTCCGGGACATCAGAACACTGAAGCTTTCTTT. Drawing the rest from reference TRBV9 and TRBJ1-1, the complete variable domain is DSGVTQTPKHLITATGQRVTLRCSPRSGDLSVYWYQQSLDQGLQFLIQYYNGEERAKGNILERFSAQQFPDLHSELNLSSLELGDSALYFCASAPGHQNTEAFFGQGTRLTVV.

The V gene is TRBV3-1, the J gene TRBJ2-1; 10 bases match TRBD2. With V trimmed by 11 bases and J by 8 bases, 15 bases remained unmatched. The CDR3 length is 15 residues. Per the germline V gene, CDR1 is LGHDT and CDR2 is YNNKEL (reference sequence). CDR3 loop: CACCQERGGRDEQFF. Written as DNA, the CDR3 is TGTGCCTGCTGCCAAGAGCGGGGGGGCCGAGATGAGCAGTTCTTC.

This clonotype was recorded many times. V and J are TRBV20-1 and TRBJ1-2; 8 nucleotides agree with TRBD1. V shed 3 bases and J 5 bases; nucleotides not matched to a gene: 11. CDR3 length: 15 amino acids. Per the germline V gene, CDR1 is DFQATT and CDR2 is SNEGSKA (reference sequence). The CDR3 sequence: CSASSPGQGWYGYTF. The CDR3 bases are TGCAGTGCTAGCAGCCCAGGACAGGGATGGTATGGCTACACCTTC.